This paragraph covers one T cell receptor beta chain sequence. Its cognate antigen has yet to be identified. No base-level quality is on record; no much larger clone is a single base apart. This entry comes from a study of cytomegalovirus exposure and HLA in healthy donors (dated by TCRdb to the late 2010s). Context from the whole study: According to an earlier analysis of a few hundred of the donors, some 180 million T cells yielded 90 million to 140 million unique TCR beta sequences and around 280 Gb of sequence data. A later analysis re-examined previously published TCR beta repertoires from more than 550 donors and added high-resolution HLA genotyping to investigate patterns of TCR occurrence. The T cell repertoires of 550 to 850 subjects were profiled by immunosequencing and related to cytomegalovirus serostatus. A later genetic analysis used genome-wide SNP genotypes for about 65% of the roughly 670 donors, treating that subset as a discovery cohort. Donor age, sex, ethnicity and CMV serostatus were compiled alongside the repertoire data. Every discovery cohort repertoire had been produced on one sequencing platform. Rather than drawing on any new phenotypic data, the later analysis identified candidate immune exposures from TCR beta sequences and the way those sequences occurred across donors. Typing coverage varied by locus: about 620-640 donors for A, B, C, DRB1 and DQB1; roughly 510 for DQA1; around 570 for DPA1; 400 to 480 for DPB1. An early release covering 550 to 700 HLA-typed donors comprised approximately 300 gigabases of sequencing data and about 90 million unique TCR sequences. The study aimed to test whether cataloging public T cell receptors could reveal signatures of past pathogen exposure. An earlier analysis of around 580 of the donors used high-throughput TCR beta sequencing to judge whether each TCR beta V gene segment behaved as functional or pseudogenic. Roughly five DR-DQ haplotypes were handled as single units for association and clustering, since linkage in the cohort was strong. To predict cytomegalovirus infection status, the study brought together high-throughput TCR immunosequencing, statistical association of individual TCRs with disease status, and machine learning. HLA typing covered class I and class II loci at four-digit resolution. A separate validation cohort of over a hundred different subjects was used in addition to the approximately 700-subject first cohort. Among the roughly 380 genotyped donors, approximately 76% belonged to the genetic ancestry cluster associated with self-reported Caucasian donors. Across around 400 genotyped donors of the cohort, an average of approximately 220,000 unique TCR beta nucleotide sequences per donor were sequenced, and roughly 18% of those sequences were non-productive.

The paper's findings and limits, for the study overall: Broadly in line with IMGT annotations, most TCR beta V segments showed up in productive rearrangements about 87% or about 30% of the time in an earlier analysis of under 700 of the donors. Some IMGT-functional V segments, including TRBV6-2 and TRBV6-3, could not be distinguished by the 87-base-pair reads and were therefore excluded. For the cohort, immune exposure information was limited to CMV serostatus. HLA typing was unavailable for some donors at each locus, so association tests used only the typed subset. The presence/absence analyses assumed that sequencing depth was roughly uniform across donors, and that assumption may not be true. A later genetic analysis reported fewer N-insertions in productive TCRs among donors in an Asian-associated ancestry cluster than the 666-donor mean. Specific HLA alleles were associated with roughly 16,000 TCR beta sequences at a false discovery rate of 0.05 in a later analysis. According to a later analysis, parvovirus B19, influenza, CMV and Epstein-Barr virus appeared linked to several top co-occurrence clusters. In a later analysis, TCR association rates were found to vary across HLA loci, with the most associated TCRs seen for DRB1 alleles and the fewest for HLA-C alleles. Linkage disequilibrium might explain the correlated functional status among segregating V segments, but an unknown experimental factor could not be excluded. The earlier analysis of 587 of the donors excluded approximately 15 rarely observed V segments, including chromosome 9 orphons, because counts were too low. Across donors, most TCR sequences were observed very rarely, whereas some public TCRs were present in many individuals. According to the authors, the approach could potentially be generalized to other disease states and immunological phenotypes. An association between a missense DCLRE1C variant and V-gene and J-gene trimming of TCR beta chains was found in a later genetic analysis and replicated in an independent cohort. A cluster of highly shared sequence variants was judged likely to be a technical artifact of the sequencing pipeline. In vitro tests confirmed that a few of the cytomegalovirus-associated TCR beta chains recognize cytomegalovirus antigens. In the study, approximately 160 TCR beta chains were listed as associated with cytomegalovirus. In this cohort, only TCR beta chains were sequenced, and detectable features were limited by the absence of alpha or paired-chain data. Assigning TCR associations to individual alleles was difficult when HLA alleles, especially DR and DQ, strongly co-occurred. According to a later analysis, most CMV-associated TCR beta chains appeared to be HLA-restricted, and the HLA associations seemed to be driven largely by CMV exposure. Cytomegalovirus status was reported to be diagnosed by the classifier with high specificity and sensitivity in both the original and validation cohorts. Compared with equally common non-associated chains, HLA-associated TCR beta chains in a later analysis were more clonally expanded and had lower generation probabilities. A further reported finding was that TCR beta sequences accurately predicted the HLA-A and HLA-B alleles for most subjects in the first cohort.

Libraries were constructed by the immunoSEQ multiplex PCR assay. For the multiplex PCR, a mixture combining 60 forward primers for TCR Vbeta segments and 13 reverse primers for TCR Jbeta segments was used. A multiplex PCR assay on genomic DNA amplified the CDR3 region of rearranged TCR beta genes. On the Illumina HiSeq System, the amplified TCR beta libraries were sequenced as 87-base-pair reads. The published analysis was carried out like this. In a later analysis, 70 million to 95 million unique TCR beta chains were counted across the approximately 670 repertoires, and about 10 million of these chains were shared by at least two donors. Raw reads were error-corrected and collapsed into unique sequences by a nearest-neighbor algorithm in which closely related sequences were merged to remove PCR and sequencing errors. To assign V, D and J gene segments, CDR3 sequences were aligned to IMGT reference sequences. For a sequence to be retained, a match of at least six nucleotides to both a V gene segment and a J gene segment was required. A rearrangement counted as productive if the CDR3 had no stop codons and remained in frame with V and J, and every other rearrangement counted as non-productive. CDR3 was defined according to IMGT convention as the region running from the second conserved V-encoded cysteine to the conserved J-encoded phenylalanine. The earlier analysis of some 580 of the donors excluded any sequence lacking an unambiguous match to a single V gene segment. An earlier analysis of several hundred of the donors classified V segments as functional when productive rearrangements were above 56.7% and as segregating when the standard deviation between donors was above 5%. A statistical classification framework was built for diagnosing cytomegalovirus status from the catalog of TCR beta chain sequences. A later analysis assigned V and J genes by comparing TCR nucleotide sequences with IMGT/GENE-DB human TR gene sequences. Using the TCRdist pipeline, a later analysis assigned CDR3 sequences along with most-parsimonious VDJ recombination scenarios. A later analysis defined each TCR beta chain by its CDR3 amino acid sequence plus V-gene family, and excluded reads lacking a unique V-gene family. To address suspected cross-contamination and a sequencing artifact, a later analysis removed approximately 600 highly shared, low-generation-probability nucleotide sequences. In a later analysis, a clonal expansion index for each public chain was calculated from normalized within-repertoire ranks of inferred template counts. In a later analysis, generation probabilities were computed with a VDJ recombination model fitted to out-of-frame rearrangements, and the resulting probabilities were checked against IGoR. In a later analysis, TCR-TCR, TCR-HLA and TCR-CMV co-occurrence was scored with hypergeometric tests, and a repertoire-size bias correction was applied to TCR pairs. False discovery rates were estimated in a later analysis by permuting HLA or CMV assignments 20 times. In a later analysis, co-occurring TCRs were grouped with DBSCAN, and TCRdist sequence similarity was added when clustering was performed within HLA-allele-positive subsets. Co-occurrence clustering excluded repertoires with fewer than 30,000 or more than 120,000 public chains, plus five with anomalous nucleotide sharing. Here the immuneACCESS table is served through TCRdb, limited to in-frame sequences with V and J called. Missing clones are a known gap in these copies; in checked studies unresolved V genes cover under half, and the rest lacks a known reason. That table gives V, J and clone size, and the DNA gave D and trimming. The sample contains 150,000 or so clones, about 80% of them found a single time. Approximately 13% of the sample is taken by the ten largest.

From the germline V gene, CDR1 is MNHEY and CDR2 is SVGAGI. V loses 7 bases of germline sequence and J loses 4 bases, and the interval between the two ends is 16 bases. The CDR3 numbers 14 residues from cysteine through phenylalanine. Only the CDR3 DNA stays, 42 bases, in frame from base 1. The cohort was made up of hundreds of healthy bone marrow donors. At the time of sampling, all cohort members were nominally healthy, though unrecorded immune exposures were likely present. The donor was CMV seropositive and was included in the group of almost 300 seropositive cohort members. A peripheral blood sample was provided by each donor, and peripheral blood mononuclear cells were used for TCR beta sequencing. The Qiagen DNeasy Blood Extraction Kit was used to extract genomic DNA from the blood cell samples.

Recombination linked TRBV6-5 to TRBJ1-1; TRBD1 might be the D gene, on 5 matching bases. The TCR comes from a man aged 40-49 years in good health and CMV-seropositive. Sequencing was done on a sample of PBMCs. CDR3 loop: CASTEWGSFTEAFF. The nucleotide sequence is given as TGTGCCAGCACCGAATGGGGCTCCTTCACTGAAGCTTTCTTT.